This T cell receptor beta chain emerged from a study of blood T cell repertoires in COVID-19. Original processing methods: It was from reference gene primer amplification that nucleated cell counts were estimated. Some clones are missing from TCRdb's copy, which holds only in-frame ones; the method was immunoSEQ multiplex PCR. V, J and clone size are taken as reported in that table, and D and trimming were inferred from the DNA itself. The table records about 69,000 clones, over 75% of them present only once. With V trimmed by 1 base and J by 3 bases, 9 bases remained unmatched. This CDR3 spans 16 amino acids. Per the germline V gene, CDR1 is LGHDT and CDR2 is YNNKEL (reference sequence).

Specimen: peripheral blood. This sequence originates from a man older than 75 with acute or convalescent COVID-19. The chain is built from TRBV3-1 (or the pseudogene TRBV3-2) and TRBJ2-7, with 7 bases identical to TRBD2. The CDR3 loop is CASSQAGTAGHYEQYF. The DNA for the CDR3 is TGTGCCAGCAGCCAAGCAGGAACAGCGGGGCACTACGAGCAGTACTTC.